This is a list of T cell receptor beta chains from one sample in a study of blood T cell repertoires in COVID-19. Only in-frame clones appear in the TCRdb table, and some are missing; sequencing was by immunoSEQ multiplex PCR. The sample lists around 94,000 clones; around 82% were seen once. The sequencing input was peripheral blood. Receptors originate from a man aged 60 to 75 with acute or convalescent COVID-19. The CDR3 runs from the conserved cysteine through the conserved F or W. D genes are given only for firm matches. Clone size is not always given. Where it is, it says once, few, many or a class for expanded clones.

d_gene: .
abundance: few
j_gene: TRBJ1-1
v_gene: TRBV6-5
CDR3aa: CASSSPGTEAFF
CDR3nt: TGTGCCAGCTCCAGCCCGGGCACTGAAGCTTTCTTT

d_gene: .
abundance: few
j_gene: TRBJ2-5
v_gene: TRBV30
CDR3aa: CAWSTYIAQYF
CDR3nt: TGTGCCTGGAGCACCTATATCGCCCAGTACTTC

d_gene: .
abundance: .
j_gene: TRBJ1-1
v_gene: TRBV6-5
CDR3aa: CASSYSAEVMNTEAFF
CDR3nt: TGTGCCAGCAGTTACTCGGCAGAAGTAATGAACACTGAAGCTTTCTTT

d_gene: .
abundance: once
j_gene: TRBJ1-1
v_gene: TRBV12-3/TRBV12-4
CDR3aa: CASSLGQAAFF
CDR3nt: TGTGCCAGCAGTTTAGGACAGGCTGCTTTCTTT

d_gene: .
abundance: .
j_gene: TRBJ1-2
v_gene: TRBV21-1
CDR3aa: CASSSLEPGQLNYGYTF
CDR3nt: TGTGCCAGCAGCAGTTTAGAGCCCGGACAGCTCAACTATGGCTACACCTTC

d_gene: TRBD2
abundance: once
j_gene: TRBJ2-1
v_gene: TRBV7-3
CDR3aa: CASSPQTSSYNEQFF
CDR3nt: TGTGCCAGCAGTCCTCAGACTAGCTCTTACAATGAGCAGTTCTTC

d_gene: .
abundance: .
j_gene: TRBJ1-1
v_gene: TRBV10-2
CDR3aa: CASSWGQGNTEAFF
CDR3nt: TGCGCCAGCTCTTGGGGGCAGGGGAACACTGAAGCTTTCTTT

d_gene: .
abundance: .
j_gene: TRBJ2-7
v_gene: TRBV6-1
CDR3aa: CASSEVTGAYEQYF
CDR3nt: TGTGCCAGCAGTGAAGTAACGGGAGCCTACGAGCAGTACTTC

d_gene: TRBD1
abundance: .
j_gene: TRBJ2-3
v_gene: TRBV9
CDR3aa: CASSDRQGSDTQYF
CDR3nt: TGTGCCAGCAGCGACCGACAGGGCTCAGATACGCAGTATTTT

d_gene: .
abundance: .
j_gene: TRBJ1-2
v_gene: TRBV5-1
CDR3aa: CASSLDNLGRGYTF
CDR3nt: TGCGCCAGCAGCTTGGACAACCTTGGGAGAGGCTACACCTTC

d_gene: TRBD2
abundance: .
j_gene: TRBJ2-7
v_gene: TRBV4-1
CDR3aa: CASSRKGLAGYEQYF
CDR3nt: TGCGCCAGCAGCCGAAAAGGACTAGCGGGTTACGAGCAGTACTTC

d_gene: .
abundance: .
j_gene: TRBJ2-1
v_gene: TRBV19
CDR3aa: CASTTGLRGNEQFF
CDR3nt: TGTGCCAGTACAACAGGGTTGAGGGGCAATGAGCAGTTCTTC

d_gene: TRBD1
abundance: .
j_gene: TRBJ1-2
v_gene: TRBV5-1
CDR3aa: CASSGRLGQASPFSYGYTF
CDR3nt: TGCGCCAGCAGCGGAAGACTTGGACAGGCTTCACCTTTCAGTTATGGCTACACCTTC

d_gene: .
abundance: .
j_gene: TRBJ1-5
v_gene: TRBV19
CDR3aa: CASSSPLGANQPQHF
CDR3nt: TGTGCCAGTAGTAGCCCCCTAGGGGCCAATCAGCCCCAGCATTTT

d_gene: TRBD1
abundance: .
j_gene: TRBJ1-4
v_gene: TRBV5-1
CDR3aa: CASSLADRGSTNEKLFF
CDR3nt: TGCGCCAGCAGCTTGGCCGACAGGGGTTCAACTAATGAAAAACTGTTTTTT

d_gene: TRBD1
abundance: .
j_gene: TRBJ1-3
v_gene: TRBV25-1
CDR3aa: CASSGTGIGNTIYF
CDR3nt: TGTGCCAGCAGCGGGACAGGGATCGGAAACACCATATATTTT

d_gene: .
abundance: once
j_gene: TRBJ1-2
v_gene: TRBV2
CDR3aa: CASSYDKLESYGYTF
CDR3nt: TGTGCCAGCAGCTACGACAAGCTCGAGAGCTATGGCTACACCTTC

d_gene: TRBD1
abundance: few
j_gene: TRBJ1-4
v_gene: TRBV7-8
CDR3aa: CASSGRGRGEKLFF
CDR3nt: TGTGCCAGCAGCGGTAGGGGGCGAGGTGAAAAACTGTTTTTT

d_gene: .
abundance: few
j_gene: TRBJ2-1
v_gene: TRBV27
CDR3aa: CASTGAFEDEQFF
CDR3nt: TGTGCCAGCACAGGGGCGTTTGAGGATGAGCAGTTCTTC

d_gene: .
abundance: .
j_gene: TRBJ1-6
v_gene: TRBV11-2
CDR3aa: CASSFGGVNSPLHF
CDR3nt: TGTGCCAGCAGCTTCGGAGGGGTTAATTCACCCCTCCACTTT

d_gene: .
abundance: .
j_gene: TRBJ2-1
v_gene: TRBV19
CDR3aa: CASSIKGNEQFF
CDR3nt: TGTGCCAGTAGTATAAAGGGGAATGAGCAGTTCTTC

d_gene: .
abundance: .
j_gene: TRBJ1-4
v_gene: TRBV19
CDR3aa: CASSRTGKATNEKLFF
CDR3nt: TGTGCCAGTAGCAGAACAGGAAAAGCAACTAATGAAAAACTGTTTTTT

d_gene: TRBD1
abundance: .
j_gene: TRBJ1-2
v_gene: TRBV27
CDR3aa: CASSFSGTGGSYGYTF
CDR3nt: TGTGCCAGCAGTTTCTCCGGGACAGGGGGAAGCTATGGCTACACCTTC

d_gene: TRBD1
abundance: .
j_gene: TRBJ1-1
v_gene: TRBV3-1/TRBV3-2
CDR3aa: CASRLTGDTEAFF
CDR3nt: TGTGCCAGCAGACTCACAGGGGACACTGAAGCTTTCTTT

d_gene: .
abundance: .
j_gene: TRBJ2-2
v_gene: TRBV5-4
CDR3aa: CASSSAGGMDTGELFF
CDR3nt: TGTGCCAGCAGCTCGGCGGGTGGGATGGACACCGGGGAGCTGTTTTTT